The 16 T cell receptor beta chains given below trace back to one sample, sequenced in a study of cytomegalovirus exposure and HLA in healthy donors. Only in-frame clones appear in the TCRdb table, and some are missing; sequencing was by immunoSEQ multiplex PCR. The repertoire has 150,000 to 200,000 clones, about 83% of them found once; the top ten carry roughly 1.5%. The sample consisted of PBMCs. Source of these receptors: a woman younger than 30 in good health and CMV-seronegative.

V usage is TRBV4-2 and J usage is TRBJ2-7; maybe TRBD1 (6 bases). V shed 4 bases and J shed 2 bases, with 21 bases lying between them. The CDR3 is 17 amino acids. Germline V gene lookup returns CDR1 LGHNA and CDR2 YNFKEQ. Here the CDR3 reads CASSPGAGASGTYEQYF. CDR3 nucleotide sequence: TGTGCCAGCAGCCCAGGGGCTGGGGCCTCCGGAACCTACGAGCAGTACTTC.

The CDR3 region has the DNA TGTGCCAGCAGTTTTGGCGGGAGGGATGAGCAGTTCTTC. Protein product: CASSFGGRDEQFF. V gene TRBV27 combines with J gene TRBJ2-1; TRBD2 matches 9 bases. Germline-derived CDR1 and CDR2 are MNHEY and SMNVEV (reference sequence). V lost 3 bases and J lost 8; bases outside the gene matches: 2. This CDR3 contains 13 residues.

The J gene is TRBJ1-2, the V gene TRBV6-5; 8 bases align to TRBD1. The ends lost 6 bases at V and 11 bases at J; junction bases unmatched: 8. CDR1 is MNHEY, CDR2 SVGAGI, per germline. The CDR3 loop spans 12 amino acids. Here the CDR3 DNA reads TGTGCCAGCAGAAAGGACAGGGAAGGATACACCTTC. Protein sequence: CASRKDREGYTF.

This clone was seen more than once but under ten times. This chain connects TRBV4-1 to TRBJ2-1, with a tentative D call TRBD2 (6 bases). Trimming cost V 3 bases and J 5 bases, with 14 bases left between them. CDR1 and CDR2 from the germline V gene are MGHRA and YSYEKL. The CDR3 spans 15 residues. In DNA, the CDR3 is TGCGCCAGCAGCCATGTTAGCGGAGGGAACAATGAGCAGTTCTTC. Translating it yields CASSHVSGGNNEQFF.

The V gene is TRBV13, the J gene TRBJ2-2, with 10 bases identical to TRBD2. This CDR3 is built from 17 residues. Germline CDR1 PRHDT, CDR2 FYEKMQ (reference sequence). V dropped 1 base and J dropped 5; count of bases not matched to a gene: 7. CDR3 amino acids: CASSLAGTSARTGELFF. CDR3 coding DNA: TGTGCCAGCAGCTTAGCCGGGACTAGCGCGAGAACCGGGGAGCTGTTTTTT.

The chain couples TRBV7-9 to TRBJ1-1; no reliable D call. The V and J ends lost 9 bases and 3 bases respectively, with 20 bases between them. CDR1 SEHNR and CDR2 FQNEAQ come from the germline V gene (reference sequence). The CDR3 spans 15 residues. In nucleotides, the CDR3 is TGTGCCAGTACGCCTCCGGGCCGGCGGGACACTGAAGCTTTCTTT. As protein: CASTPPGRRDTEAFF.

This clone was seen once. The gene calls are TRBV6-1 and TRBJ2-7, with D perhaps matching TRBD2 (5 bases). Trimming pared 5 bases from V and 4 bases from J, leaving 15 bases between. The CDR3 length is 14 residues. CDR1 MNHNS and CDR2 SASEGT come from the germline V gene. Here the CDR3 reads CASSTTGNKYEQYF. CDR3 in DNA: TGTGCCAGCAGTACCACCGGGAATAAATACGAGCAGTACTTC.

The chain uses TRBV18 and TRBJ2-1, with 8 positions matching TRBD2. V lost 3 bases and J lost 12; bases outside the gene matches: 25. This CDR3 region has 19 residues. Germline V gives CDR1 KGHSH, CDR2 LQKENI. Here the CDR3 reads CASSPYLAGRTRGSRTQFF. In DNA form, the CDR3 reads TGTGCCAGCTCACCGTATTTAGCGGGAAGGACGAGAGGGAGCCGAACGCAGTTCTTC.

The chain has TRBV4-1 and TRBJ2-2; D perhaps matches TRBD1 (5 bases). Germline CDR1 reads MGHRA; CDR2 reads YSYEKL. This CDR3 has 14 residues. V lost 5 bases, J lost 0 bases, and 7 bases lay in between. The CDR3 DNA follows: TGCGCCAGCAGCGCGGACACGAACACCGGGGAGCTGTTTTTT. Translation gives CASSADTNTGELFF.

The chain combines TRBV27 with TRBJ2-7; the D gene is possibly TRBD2 (7 bases). V was shortened by 5 bases and J by 4 bases, with 15 bases between the two germline ends. The CDR3 length is 14 residues. Per germline, CDR1 MNHEY and CDR2 SMNVEV (reference sequence). DNA for the CDR3: TGTGCCAGCAGTGAAGAGGGGGGGTGGTACGAGCAGTACTTC. This sequence encodes CASSEEGGWYEQYF.

This clone has only one observation. The chain joins TRBV5-1 to TRBJ2-1, with a weak D call TRBD1 (6 bases). The V and J ends lost 4 bases and 5 bases respectively, with 13 bases between them. Germline CDR1 reads SGHRS; CDR2 reads YFSETQ. The CDR3 has 14 amino acids. The DNA for the CDR3 is TGCGCCAGCAGCCGTCGGGACACCCACAATGAGCAGTTCTTC. Amino acids: CASSRRDTHNEQFF.

V and J are TRBV28 and TRBJ2-7, with 8 bases aligning to TRBD2. Germline CDR1 reads MDHEN; CDR2 reads SYDVKM. The CDR3 is 12 residues long. V dropped 8 bases and J dropped 9; count of bases not matched to a gene: 9. CDR3 amino acids: CASRGAGGRQYF. CDR3 DNA: TGTGCCAGCCGAGGGGCGGGGGGAAGGCAGTACTTC.

The rearrangement links TRBV11-2 to TRBJ2-7, with a possible D match to TRBD1 (5 bases). V was shortened by 5 bases and J by 3 bases, with 20 bases between the two germline ends. Looked up from germline, CDR1 is SGHAT and CDR2 is FQNNGV. CDR3 length equals 16 residues. CDR3 sequence reads: CASSPSWQGGDYEQYF. The CDR3 DNA reads as TGTGCCAGCAGCCCAAGCTGGCAGGGCGGTGACTACGAGCAGTACTTC.

The chain recombines TRBV5-1 with TRBJ2-5; D remains ambiguous. The CDR3 length is 13 residues. Per germline, CDR1 SGHRS and CDR2 YFSETQ. Between the trimmed V and J ends, which lost 0 bases and 4 bases, there was a span of 7 bases. This chain's CDR3 is CASSLEYRETQYF. CDR3 nucleotides: TGCGCCAGCAGCTTGGAATATCGAGAGACCCAGTACTTC.

This chain connects TRBV10-2 to TRBJ2-7, with TRBD2 matching over 8 bases. Germline assignment: CDR1 WSHSY and CDR2 SAAADI. Unmatched junction bases numbered 11, after V lost 7 bases and J lost 0 bases. The CDR3 length is 16 residues. CDR3 amino acids: CASTGRSTSDSYEQYF. CDR3 nucleotides: TGCGCCAGCACCGGTCGGTCGACTAGCGACTCCTACGAGCAGTACTTC.

DNA of the CDR3: TGTGCCAGCAGTCCTCTAGACAGGGGGAATTCACCCCTCCACTTT. It specifies CASSPLDRGNSPLHF. This rearrangement joins TRBV6-5 to TRBJ1-6, with 9 bases lining up with TRBD1. This CDR3 is 15 amino acids long. V lost 5 bases to trimming and J lost 7 bases; unmatched junction nucleotides: 6. Germline CDR1 and CDR2: MNHEY and SVGAGI.